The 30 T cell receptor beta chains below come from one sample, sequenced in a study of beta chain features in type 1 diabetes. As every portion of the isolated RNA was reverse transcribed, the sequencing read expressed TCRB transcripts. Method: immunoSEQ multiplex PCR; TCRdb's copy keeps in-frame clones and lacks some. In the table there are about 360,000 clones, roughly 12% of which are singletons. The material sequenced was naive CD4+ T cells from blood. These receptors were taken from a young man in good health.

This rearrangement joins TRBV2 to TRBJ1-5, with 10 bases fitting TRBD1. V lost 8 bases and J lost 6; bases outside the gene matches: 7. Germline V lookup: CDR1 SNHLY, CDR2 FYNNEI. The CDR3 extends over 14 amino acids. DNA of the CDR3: TGTGCCAGCGGAAACGGACAGGGGGTTCAGCCCCAGCATTTT. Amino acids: CASGNGQGVQPQHF.

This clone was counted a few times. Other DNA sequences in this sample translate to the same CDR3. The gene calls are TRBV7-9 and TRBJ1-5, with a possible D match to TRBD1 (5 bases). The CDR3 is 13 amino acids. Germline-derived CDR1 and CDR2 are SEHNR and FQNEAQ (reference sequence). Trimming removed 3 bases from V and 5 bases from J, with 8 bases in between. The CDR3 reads CASSLGGDQPQHF. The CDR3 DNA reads TGTGCCAGCAGCTTGGGGGGGGATCAGCCCCAGCATTTT.

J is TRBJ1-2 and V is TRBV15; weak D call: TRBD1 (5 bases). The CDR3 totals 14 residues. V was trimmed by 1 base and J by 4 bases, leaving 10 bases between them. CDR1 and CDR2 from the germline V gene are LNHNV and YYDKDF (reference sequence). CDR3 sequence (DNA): TGTGCCACCAGCAGAGCGGGGGGAGCCTATGGCTACACCTTC. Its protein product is CATSRAGGAYGYTF.

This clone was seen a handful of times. The CDR3 region has the DNA TGTGCCAGCAGCTTAGGGATGGGGAGGACAGATACGCAGTATTTT. Translation: CASSLGMGRTDTQYF. This chain joins TRBV7-2 and TRBJ2-3, with D possibly matching TRBD2 (6 bases). Trimming removed 1 base from V and 3 bases from J, with 11 bases in between. Germline V gene sequence: CDR1 SGHTA, CDR2 FQGNSA. CDR3 size: 15 residues.

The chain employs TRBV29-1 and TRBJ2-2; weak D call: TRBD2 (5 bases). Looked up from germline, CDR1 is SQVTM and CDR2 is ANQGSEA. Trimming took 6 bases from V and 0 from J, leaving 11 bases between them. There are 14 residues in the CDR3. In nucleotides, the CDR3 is TGCAGCGTGGGAGCGGCTACGAACACCGGGGAGCTGTTTTTT. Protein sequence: CSVGAATNTGELFF.

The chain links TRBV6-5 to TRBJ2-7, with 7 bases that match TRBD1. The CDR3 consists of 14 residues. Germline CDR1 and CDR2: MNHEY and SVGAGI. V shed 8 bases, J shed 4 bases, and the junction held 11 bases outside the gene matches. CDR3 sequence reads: CASAQTGSSYEQYF. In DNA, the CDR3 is TGTGCCAGCGCCCAGACAGGGTCATCATACGAGCAGTACTTC.

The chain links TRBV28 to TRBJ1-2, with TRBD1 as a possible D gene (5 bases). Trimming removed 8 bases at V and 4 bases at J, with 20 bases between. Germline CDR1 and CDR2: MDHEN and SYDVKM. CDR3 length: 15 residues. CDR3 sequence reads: CASRLGVGTGYGYTF. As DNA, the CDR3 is TGTGCCAGCCGGCTAGGGGTGGGGACTGGCTATGGCTACACCTTC.

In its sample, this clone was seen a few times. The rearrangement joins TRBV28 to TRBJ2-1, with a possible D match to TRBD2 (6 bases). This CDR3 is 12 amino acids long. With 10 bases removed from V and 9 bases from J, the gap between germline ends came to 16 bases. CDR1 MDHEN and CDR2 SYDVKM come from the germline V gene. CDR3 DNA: TGTGCCACCTATGAGTTTAGCGGTGAGCAGTTCTTC. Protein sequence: CATYEFSGEQFF.

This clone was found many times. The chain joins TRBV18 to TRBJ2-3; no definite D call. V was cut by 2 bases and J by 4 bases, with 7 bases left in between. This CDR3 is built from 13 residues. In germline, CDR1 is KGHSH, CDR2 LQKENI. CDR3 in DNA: TGTGCCAGCTCACCATACTATCCAGATACGCAGTATTTT. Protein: CASSPYYPDTQYF.

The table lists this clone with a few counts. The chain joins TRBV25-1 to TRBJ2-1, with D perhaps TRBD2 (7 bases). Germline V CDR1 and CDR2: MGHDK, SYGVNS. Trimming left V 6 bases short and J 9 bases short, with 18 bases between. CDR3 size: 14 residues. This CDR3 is CASRGRAGAGEQFF. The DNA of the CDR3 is TGTGCCAGCAGGGGGAGGGCGGGGGCCGGTGAGCAGTTCTTC.

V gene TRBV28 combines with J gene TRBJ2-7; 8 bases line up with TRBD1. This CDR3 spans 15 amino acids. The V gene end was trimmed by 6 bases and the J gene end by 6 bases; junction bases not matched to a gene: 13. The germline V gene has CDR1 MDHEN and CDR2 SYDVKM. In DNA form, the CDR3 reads TGTGCCAGCAGATTCCTTGACAGGGGTAGTGGCGAGCAGTACTTC. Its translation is CASRFLDRGSGEQYF.

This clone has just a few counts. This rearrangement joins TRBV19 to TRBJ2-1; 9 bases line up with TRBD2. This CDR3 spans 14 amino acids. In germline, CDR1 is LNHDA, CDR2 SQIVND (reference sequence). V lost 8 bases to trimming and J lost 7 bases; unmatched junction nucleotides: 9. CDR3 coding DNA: TGTGCCAGTGCCGGGACTAGCCGCGCAAATGAGCAGTTCTTC. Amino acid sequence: CASAGTSRANEQFF. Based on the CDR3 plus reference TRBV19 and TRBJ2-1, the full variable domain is DGGITQSPKYLFRKEGQNVTLSCEQNLNHDAMYWYRQDPGQGLRLIYYSQIVNDFQKGDIAEGYSVSREKKESFPLTVTSAQKNPTAFYLCASAGTSRANEQFFGPGTRLTVL.

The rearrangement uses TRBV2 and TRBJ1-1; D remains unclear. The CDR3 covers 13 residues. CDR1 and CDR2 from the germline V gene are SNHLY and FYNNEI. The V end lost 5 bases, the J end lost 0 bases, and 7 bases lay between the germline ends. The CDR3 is CASSPQMNTEAFF. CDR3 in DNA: TGTGCCAGCAGTCCACAGATGAACACTGAAGCTTTCTTT. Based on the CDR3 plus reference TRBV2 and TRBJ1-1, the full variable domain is EPEVTQTPSHQVTQMGQEVILRCVPISNHLYFYWYRQILGQKVEFLVSFYNNEISEKSEIFDDQFSVERPDGSNFTLKIRSTKLEDSAMYFCASSPQMNTEAFFGQGTRLTVV.

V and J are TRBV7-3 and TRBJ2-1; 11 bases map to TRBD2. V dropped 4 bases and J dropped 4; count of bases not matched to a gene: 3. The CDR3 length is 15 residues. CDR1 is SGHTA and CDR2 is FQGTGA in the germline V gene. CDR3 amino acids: CASSSSGRSYNEQFF. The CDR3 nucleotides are TGTGCCAGCAGCTCTAGCGGGAGGTCTTACAATGAGCAGTTCTTC. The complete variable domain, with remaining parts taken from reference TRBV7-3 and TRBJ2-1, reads GAGVSQTPSNKVTEKGKYVELRCDPISGHTALYWYRQSLGQGPEFLIYFQGTGAADDSGLPNDRFFAVRPEGSVSTLKIQRTERGDSAVYLCASSSSGRSYNEQFFGPGTRLTVL.

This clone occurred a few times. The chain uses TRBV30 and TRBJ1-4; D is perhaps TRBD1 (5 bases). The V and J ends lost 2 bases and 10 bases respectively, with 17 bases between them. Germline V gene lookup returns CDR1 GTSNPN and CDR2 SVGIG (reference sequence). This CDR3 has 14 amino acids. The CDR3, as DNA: TGTGCCTGGAGTTTAGAAAAGCGCGGGGGAAAACTGTTTTTT. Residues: CAWSLEKRGGKLFF.

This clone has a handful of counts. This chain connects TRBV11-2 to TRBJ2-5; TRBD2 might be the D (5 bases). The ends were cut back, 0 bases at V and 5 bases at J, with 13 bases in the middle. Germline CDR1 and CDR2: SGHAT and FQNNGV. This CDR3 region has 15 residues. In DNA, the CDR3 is TGTGCCAGCAGCTTAGACGGTTCCCGCGGGGAGACCCAGTACTTC. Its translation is CASSLDGSRGETQYF.

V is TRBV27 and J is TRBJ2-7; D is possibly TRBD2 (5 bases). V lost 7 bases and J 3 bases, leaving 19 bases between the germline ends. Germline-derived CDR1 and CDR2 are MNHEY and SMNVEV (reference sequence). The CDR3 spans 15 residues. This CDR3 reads CASNPMPGNSYEQYF. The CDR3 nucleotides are TGTGCCAGCAACCCAATGCCGGGAAACAGCTACGAGCAGTACTTC.

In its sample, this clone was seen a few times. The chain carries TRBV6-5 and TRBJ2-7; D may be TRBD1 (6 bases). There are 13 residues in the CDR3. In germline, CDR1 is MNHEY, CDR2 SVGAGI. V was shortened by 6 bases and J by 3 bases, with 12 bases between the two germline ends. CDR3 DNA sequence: TGTGCCAGCAGGAACAGGGATCACTACGAGCAGTACTTC. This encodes CASRNRDHYEQYF.

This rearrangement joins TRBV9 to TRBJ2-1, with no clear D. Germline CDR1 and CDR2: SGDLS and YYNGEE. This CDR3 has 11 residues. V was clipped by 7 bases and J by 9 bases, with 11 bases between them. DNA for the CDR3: TGTGCCAGCGGCAGGATTCGTGAGCAGTTCTTC. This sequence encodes CASGRIREQFF.

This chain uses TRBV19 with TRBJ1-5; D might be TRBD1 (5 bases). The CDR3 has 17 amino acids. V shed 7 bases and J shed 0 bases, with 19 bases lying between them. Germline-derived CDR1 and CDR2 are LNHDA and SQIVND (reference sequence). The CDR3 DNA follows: TGTGCCAGTATAAGGGATTCGACAGCTTATAGCAATCAGCCCCAGCATTTT. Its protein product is CASIRDSTAYSNQPQHF.

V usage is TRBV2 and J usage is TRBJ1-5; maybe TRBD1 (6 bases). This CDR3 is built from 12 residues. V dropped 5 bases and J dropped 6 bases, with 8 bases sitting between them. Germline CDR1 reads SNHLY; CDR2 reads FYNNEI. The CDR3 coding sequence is TGTGCCAGCAGTTACAGGGTTCAGCCCCAGCATTTT. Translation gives CASSYRVQPQHF.

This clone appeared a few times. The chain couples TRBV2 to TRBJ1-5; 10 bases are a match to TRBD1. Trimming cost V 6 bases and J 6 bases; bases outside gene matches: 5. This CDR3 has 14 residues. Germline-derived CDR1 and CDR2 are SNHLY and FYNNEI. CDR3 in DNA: TGTGCCAGCAGGACAGGGGGCTATAGTCAGCCCCAGCATTTT. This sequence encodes CASRTGGYSQPQHF. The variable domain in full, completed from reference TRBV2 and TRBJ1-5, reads EPEVTQTPSHQVTQMGQEVILRCVPISNHLYFYWYRQILGQKVEFLVSFYNNEISEKSEIFDDQFSVERPDGSNFTLKIRSTKLEDSAMYFCASRTGGYSQPQHFGDGTRLSIL.

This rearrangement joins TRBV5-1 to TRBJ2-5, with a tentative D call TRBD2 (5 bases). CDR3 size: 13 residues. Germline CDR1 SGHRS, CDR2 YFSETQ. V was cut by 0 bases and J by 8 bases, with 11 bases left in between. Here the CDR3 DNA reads TGCGCCAGCAGCTTGGTTGGTCGGGGAACCCAGTACTTC. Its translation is CASSLVGRGTQYF.

The CDR3 sequence is CASSPQARGDTEAFF. DNA of the CDR3: TGTGCCAGCTCACCACAAGCACGGGGGGACACTGAAGCTTTCTTT. This chain connects TRBV18 to TRBJ1-1, with D perhaps matching TRBD1 (5 bases). Per the germline V gene, CDR1 is KGHSH and CDR2 is LQKENI. Between the trimmed V and J ends, which lost 1 base and 3 bases, there was a span of 12 bases. The CDR3 is 15 residues long.

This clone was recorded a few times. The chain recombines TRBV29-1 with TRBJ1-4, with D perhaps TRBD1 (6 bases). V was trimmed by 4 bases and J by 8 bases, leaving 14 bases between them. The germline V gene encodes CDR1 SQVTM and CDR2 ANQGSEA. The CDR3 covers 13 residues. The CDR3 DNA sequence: TGCAGCGTTGCGAAGGGACACAGAGAAAAACTGTTTTTT. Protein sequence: CSVAKGHREKLFF.

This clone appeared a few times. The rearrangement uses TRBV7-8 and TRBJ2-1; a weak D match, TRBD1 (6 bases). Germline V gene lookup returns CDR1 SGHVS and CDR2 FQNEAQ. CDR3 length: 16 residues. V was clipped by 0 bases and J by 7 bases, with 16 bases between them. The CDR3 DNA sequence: TGTGCCAGCAGCTTAGCCGGACAGAGTGCCTTGAATGAGCAGTTCTTC. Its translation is CASSLAGQSALNEQFF.

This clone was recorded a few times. The chain's CDR3 is CASSSLPGLAYEQYF. The DNA of the CDR3 is TGTGCCAGCAGCTCCCTTCCGGGACTAGCCTACGAGCAGTACTTC. This sequence joins TRBV7-2 and TRBJ2-7; 8 positions match TRBD2. The CDR3 is made up of 15 amino acids. V shed 4 bases and J 2 bases; nucleotides not matched to a gene: 7. Germline V gene data show CDR1 as SGHTA and CDR2 as FQGNSA.

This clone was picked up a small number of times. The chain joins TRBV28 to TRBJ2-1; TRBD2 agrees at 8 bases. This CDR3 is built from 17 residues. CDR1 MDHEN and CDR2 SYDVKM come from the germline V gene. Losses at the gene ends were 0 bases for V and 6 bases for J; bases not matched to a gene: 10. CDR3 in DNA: TGTGCCAGCAGTTTATGGACTAGCGTCCCTCCAGCCAATGAGCAGTTCTTC. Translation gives CASSLWTSVPPANEQFF. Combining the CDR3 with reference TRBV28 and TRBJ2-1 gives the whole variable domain DVKVTQSSRYLVKRTGEKVFLECVQDMDHENMFWYRQDPGLGLRLIYFSYDVKMKEKGDIPEGYSVSREKKERFSLILESASTNQTSMYLCASSLWTSVPPANEQFFGPGTRLTVL.

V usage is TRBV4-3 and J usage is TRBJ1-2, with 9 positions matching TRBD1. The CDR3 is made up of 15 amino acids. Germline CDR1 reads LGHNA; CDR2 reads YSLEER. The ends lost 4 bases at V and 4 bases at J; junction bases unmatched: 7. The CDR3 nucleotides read TGCGCCAGCAGCCGTGAACAGGGGGCGAGCTATGGCTACACCTTC. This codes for CASSREQGASYGYTF.

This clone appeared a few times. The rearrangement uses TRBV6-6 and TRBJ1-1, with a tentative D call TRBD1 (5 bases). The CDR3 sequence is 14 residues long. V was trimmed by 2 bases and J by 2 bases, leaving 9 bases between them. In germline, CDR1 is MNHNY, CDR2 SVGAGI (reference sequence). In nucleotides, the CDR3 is TGTGCCAGCAGTTACGGAGGGGCTAACACTGAAGCTTTCTTT. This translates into CASSYGGANTEAFF.